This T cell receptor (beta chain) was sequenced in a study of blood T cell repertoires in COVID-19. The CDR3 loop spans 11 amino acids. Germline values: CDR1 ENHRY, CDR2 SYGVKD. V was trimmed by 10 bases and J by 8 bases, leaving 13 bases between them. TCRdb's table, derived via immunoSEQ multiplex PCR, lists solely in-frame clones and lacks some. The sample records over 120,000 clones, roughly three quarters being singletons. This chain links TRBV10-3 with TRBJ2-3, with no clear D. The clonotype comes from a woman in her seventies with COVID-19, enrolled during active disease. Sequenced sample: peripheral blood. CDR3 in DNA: TGTGCCACGGCGAACCGGAGTACGCAGTATTTT. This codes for CATANRSTQYF.